The following is a T cell receptor (beta chain) sequence with its context. The data stem from a study of cytomegalovirus exposure and HLA in healthy donors. This CDR3 region has 13 residues. The ends were cut back, 5 bases at V and 0 bases at J, with 7 bases in the middle. Germline loops: CDR1 SEHNR, CDR2 FQNEAQ (reference sequence). Both 60 Vbeta primers and 13 Jbeta primers went into the PCR. The table came from immunoSEQ multiplex PCR; TCRdb's copy has only in-frame clones and leaves some out. The sample shows about 93,000 clones, 78% of them seen only once. Sequencing input: PBMCs. This sequence joins TRBV7-9 and TRBJ1-2; unclear D gene. This TCR derives from a woman between 35 and 50 years old in good health and CMV-seronegative. The CDR3 reads CASSLDTNYGYTF. As DNA, the CDR3 is TGTGCCAGCAGCCTAGACACTAACTATGGCTACACCTTC.